The clone carrying this TCR beta chain was seen a single time. The CDR3 has 17 amino acids. J gave up 4 bases and V 1 base, and 12 bases lay outside the gene matches. Germline V gene sequence: CDR1 SGHTA, CDR2 FQGNSA. In the source study's methods: The assay estimated nucleated cells by amplifying reference gene primers. Data came from immunoSEQ multiplex PCR; TCRdb stores just in-frame clones and leaves some out. V, J and clone size are those of that table, while D and trimming were read from the DNA. The table lists about 94,000 clones, around 81% of them singletons. The source of the sample is a study of blood T cell repertoires in COVID-19.

The sample was peripheral blood. The chain joins TRBV7-2 to TRBJ1-1, with 7 bases identical to TRBD1. The receptor's source is a man aged 55 to 69 with acute or convalescent COVID-19. The CDR3 spells CASSLGAGGTLGTEAFF. In DNA form, the CDR3 reads TGTGCCAGCAGCTTAGGGGCAGGGGGGACCCTTGGCACTGAAGCTTTCTTT. The entire variable domain, with the rest obtained from reference TRBV7-2 and TRBJ1-1, is as follows: GAGVSQSPSNKVTEKGKDVELRCDPISGHTALYWYRQSLGQGLEFLIYFQGNSAPDKSGLPSDRFSAERTGGSVSTLTIQRTQQEDSAVYLCASSLGAGGTLGTEAFFGQGTRLTVV.